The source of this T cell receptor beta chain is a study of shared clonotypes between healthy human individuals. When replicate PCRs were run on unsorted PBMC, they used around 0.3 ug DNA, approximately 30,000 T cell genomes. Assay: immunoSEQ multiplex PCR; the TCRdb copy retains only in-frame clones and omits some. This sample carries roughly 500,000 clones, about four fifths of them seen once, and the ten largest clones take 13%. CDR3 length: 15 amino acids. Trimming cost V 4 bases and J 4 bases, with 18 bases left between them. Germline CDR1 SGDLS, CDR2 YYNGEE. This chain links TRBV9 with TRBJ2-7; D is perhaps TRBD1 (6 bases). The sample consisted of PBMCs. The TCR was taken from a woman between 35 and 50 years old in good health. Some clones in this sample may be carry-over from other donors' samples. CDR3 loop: CASSPFPGTQYEQYF. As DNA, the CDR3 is TGTGCCAGCAGCCCCTTTCCCGGGACACAATACGAGCAGTACTTC.